Listed below are T cell receptor beta chains from one sample, sequenced in a study of blood T cell repertoires in COVID-19. Measured with immunoSEQ multiplex PCR; TCRdb has only the in-frame clones, and not every one. The table shows about 210,000 clones, with 75% to 85% occurring only once. The sample taken for sequencing was peripheral blood. These receptors were obtained from a man aged 60-69 years with acute or convalescent COVID-19. CDR3s include the opening cysteine and the closing phenylalanine or tryptophan. Some rows mark clone size as missing; the rest say once, few, many or name a class of expanded clone.

TRBV7-6,-,TRBJ2-5,CASSRSGGPRETQYF
TRBV2,-,TRBJ1-5,CASSEFVLDRDFYSNQPQHF
TRBV29-1,many,TRBJ2-7,CSVEFTNTYEQYF
TRBV7-3,-,TRBJ1-3,CASSLGPGNTIYF
TRBV18,-,TRBJ1-6,CASSPLRGNNSPLHF
TRBV7-8,-,TRBJ1-5,CASSGQGPNQPQHF
TRBV2,once,TRBJ2-2,CASSELAGIYTGELFF
TRBV2,-,TRBJ1-2,CASSDDRNYGYTF
TRBV4-3,-,TRBJ1-3,CASSQDSAGGSGNTIYF
TRBV6-5,-,TRBJ2-7,CASEANQGYEQYF
TRBV7-8,-,TRBJ2-5,CASSLSGETQYF
TRBV12-5,-,TRBJ1-1,CASGGQGATEAFF
TRBV11-2,-,TRBJ1-4,CASSAFWGGEDGNEKLFF
TRBV2,-,TRBJ1-5,CASSENRSDQPQHF
TRBV7-8,-,TRBJ1-2,CASSLATGYGYTF
TRBV7-2,-,TRBJ1-2,CASSFAGTGSGFGYTF
TRBV28,-,TRBJ2-7,CASRTSQGDRGVGEQYF
TRBV29-1,-,TRBJ2-7,CSGVGGLHHEQYF
TRBV28,-,TRBJ2-3,CGGRDRDTDTQYF
TRBV5-4,-,TRBJ1-3,CASRSTGVNAGNTIYF
TRBV6-2/TRBV6-3,-,TRBJ2-1,CASSYIKGGGSYNEQFF
TRBV2,-,TRBJ1-3,CASRRQGASGNTIYF
TRBV19,-,TRBJ2-1,CASSRVGDRGHEQFF
TRBV3-1/TRBV3-2,-,TRBJ2-1,CASSQGLQGNEQFF
TRBV2,-,TRBJ1-5,CASDREWNQPQHF
TRBV6-4,-,TRBJ2-1,CASSERLGEQFF
TRBV10-3,-,TRBJ1-4,CAINRDINEKLFF
TRBV15,-,TRBJ1-3,CATSRDRGAYGNTIYF
TRBV6-6,-,TRBJ2-7,CASSYKKQSYEQYF
TRBV9,once,TRBJ2-3,CASSVTSGGAWDTQYF
TRBV7-9,-,TRBJ1-4,CASSLSGSGAEKLFF
TRBV12-3/TRBV12-4,-,TRBJ1-1,CASSWGQPLEAFF
TRBV6-5,-,TRBJ1-3,CAQGYPDRSKNTIYF
TRBV12-5,-,TRBJ1-2,CASGPGTPLYGYTF